The present T cell receptor (beta chain) was sequenced within a study of graft-versus-host responses after intestinal transplantation. Study-wide points: Early HvG declines after transplant were associated with peak circulating GvH clone levels. Allografts of patients with graft-donor T cell macrochimerism showed high graft-versus-host to host-versus-graft clone ratios.

Method: immunoSEQ multiplex PCR; TCRdb's copy keeps in-frame clones and lacks some. The sample lists more than 4,500 clones; 85% were seen once. Once graft tissue had been processed, intraepithelial and lamina propria lymphocytes were released. Details on this clone: Its target is unknown.

Sample: ileum tissue, taken 156 days after intestinal transplant. This sequence originates from a human patient who received an intestinal transplant, so some T cells may come from the graft donor.

CDR3 loop: CASSSRTGRGGYTF. In DNA form, the CDR3 reads TGTGCCAGCAGCTCAAGGACCGGTAGGGGCGGCTACACCTTC. V gene TRBV5-6 combines with J gene TRBJ1-2; tentative D call: TRBD1 (5 bases). This CDR3 comprises 14 residues. Germline CDR1 SGHDT, CDR2 YYEEEE. The V end was cut by 3 bases, the J end by 8 bases, with 17 bases between.